Given below is one T cell receptor (beta chain) in context. This CDR3 spans 13 amino acids. Between the trimmed V and J ends, which lost 5 bases and 4 bases, there was a span of 11 bases. The V gene's germline CDR1 is SQVTM and CDR2 ANQGSEA. Clones were sequenced by immunoSEQ multiplex PCR, and TCRdb holds only the in-frame ones, with some missing. The table includes 350,000 or so clones, roughly 86% detected once. The sample belongs to a study of blood T cell repertoires in COVID-19. Study-wide background: T cells, B-cell-depleted T cells, or PBMCs provided the cDNA or gDNA that served as material.

The V and J genes are TRBV29-1 and TRBJ2-2; TRBD2 is a possible D gene (6 bases). This TCR was sampled from a woman in her 30s who had been exposed to COVID-19. Sequencing input: PBMCs or T cells enriched from blood (not recorded which). CDR3 in amino acids: CSVPKTSTGELFF. The CDR3 DNA reads as TGCAGCGTTCCGAAGACTAGCACCGGGGAGCTGTTTTTT.